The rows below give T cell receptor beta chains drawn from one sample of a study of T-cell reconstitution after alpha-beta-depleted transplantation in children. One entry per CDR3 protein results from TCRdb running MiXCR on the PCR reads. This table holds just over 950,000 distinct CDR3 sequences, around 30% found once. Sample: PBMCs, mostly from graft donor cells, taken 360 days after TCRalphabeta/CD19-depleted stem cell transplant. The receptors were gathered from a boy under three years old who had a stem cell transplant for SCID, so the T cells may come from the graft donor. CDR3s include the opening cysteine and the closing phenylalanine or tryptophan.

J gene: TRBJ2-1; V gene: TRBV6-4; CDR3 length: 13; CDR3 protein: CASSDSTGGTKFF
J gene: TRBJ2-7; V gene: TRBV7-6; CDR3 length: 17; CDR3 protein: CASSLDVPHANPYEQYF
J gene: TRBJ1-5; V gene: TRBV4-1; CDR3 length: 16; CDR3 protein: CASSQDQAQYDQPQHF
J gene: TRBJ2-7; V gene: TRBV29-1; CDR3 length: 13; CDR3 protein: CSVEVQRSYEQYF
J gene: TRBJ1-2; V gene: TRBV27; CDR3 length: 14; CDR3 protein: CASSFAGEGYGYTF
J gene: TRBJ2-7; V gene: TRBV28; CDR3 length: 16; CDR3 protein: CASSLLGLRGIYEQYF
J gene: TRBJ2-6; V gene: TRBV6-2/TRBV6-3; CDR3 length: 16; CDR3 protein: CASSPRGYPGANVLTF
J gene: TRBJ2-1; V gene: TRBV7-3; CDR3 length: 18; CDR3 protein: CASSLKGLRDRVPNEQFF
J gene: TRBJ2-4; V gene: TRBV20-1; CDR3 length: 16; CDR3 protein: CSARPSITLAKNIQYF
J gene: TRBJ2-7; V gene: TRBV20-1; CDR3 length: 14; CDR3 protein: CSAGDRIYSYEQYF
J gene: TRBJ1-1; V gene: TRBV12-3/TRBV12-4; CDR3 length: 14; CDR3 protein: CASSRPTVNTEAFF
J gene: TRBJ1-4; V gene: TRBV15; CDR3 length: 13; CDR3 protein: CATSGSYNEKLFF
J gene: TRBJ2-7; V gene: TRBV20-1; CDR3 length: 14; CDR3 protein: CSARRGGHSYEQYF
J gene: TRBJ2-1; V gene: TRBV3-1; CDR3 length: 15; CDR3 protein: CASSPQRGGIHEQFF
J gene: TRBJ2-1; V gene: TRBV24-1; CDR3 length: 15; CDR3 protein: CATSHTGSKTNEQFF
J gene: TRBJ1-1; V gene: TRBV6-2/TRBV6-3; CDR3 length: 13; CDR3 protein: CASSYRFSTEAFF
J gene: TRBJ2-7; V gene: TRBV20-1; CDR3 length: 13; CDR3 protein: CSAAGTGRNEQYF
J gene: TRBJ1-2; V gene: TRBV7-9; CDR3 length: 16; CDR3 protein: CASSPREGRGYYGYTF
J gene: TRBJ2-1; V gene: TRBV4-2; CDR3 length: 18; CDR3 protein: CASSQVPSTGASYNEQFF
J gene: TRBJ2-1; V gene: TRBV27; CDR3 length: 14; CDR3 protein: CASTWSSGGVEQFF
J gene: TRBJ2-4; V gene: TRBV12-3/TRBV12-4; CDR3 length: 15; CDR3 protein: CASRPDRGGWAIQYF
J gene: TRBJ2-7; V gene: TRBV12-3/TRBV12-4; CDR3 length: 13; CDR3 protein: CASSVGVVGEQYF
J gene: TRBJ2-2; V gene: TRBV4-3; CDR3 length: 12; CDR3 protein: CASSPVSGELFF
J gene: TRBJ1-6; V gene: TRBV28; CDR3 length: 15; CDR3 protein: CARRVRRAKGSPLHF
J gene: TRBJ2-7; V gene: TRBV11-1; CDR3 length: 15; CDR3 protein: CASSPAGTHLYEQYF
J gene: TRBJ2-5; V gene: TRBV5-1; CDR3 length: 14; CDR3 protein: CASSSDRGSETQYF
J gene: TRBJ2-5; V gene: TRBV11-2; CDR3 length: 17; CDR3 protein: CASSLEILGTSEETQYF
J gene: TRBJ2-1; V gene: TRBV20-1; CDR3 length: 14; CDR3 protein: CSARVGESYNEQFF
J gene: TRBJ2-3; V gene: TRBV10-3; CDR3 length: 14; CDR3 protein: CAIRGGPSTDTQYF
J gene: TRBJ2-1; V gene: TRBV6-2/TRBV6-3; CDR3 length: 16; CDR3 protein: CASRPTAGGRYNEQFF
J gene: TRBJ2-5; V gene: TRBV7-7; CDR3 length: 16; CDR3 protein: CASSFSGTGGSETQYF
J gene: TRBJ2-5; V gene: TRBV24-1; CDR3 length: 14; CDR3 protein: CATGTSGTQETQYF
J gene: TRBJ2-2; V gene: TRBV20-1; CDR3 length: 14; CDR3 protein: CCCGGAPNTGELFF
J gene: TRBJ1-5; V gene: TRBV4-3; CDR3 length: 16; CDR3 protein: CASSQGFQGIGQPQHF
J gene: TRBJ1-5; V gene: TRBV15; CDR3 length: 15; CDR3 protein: CATSRDPDGLWPQHF
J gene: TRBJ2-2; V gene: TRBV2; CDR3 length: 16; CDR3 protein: CASSELGLGDPGELFF
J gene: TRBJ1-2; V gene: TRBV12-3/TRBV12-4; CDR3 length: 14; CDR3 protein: CASRQGLGNYGYTF
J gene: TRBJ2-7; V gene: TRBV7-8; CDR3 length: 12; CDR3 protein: CASSLGAAPQYF
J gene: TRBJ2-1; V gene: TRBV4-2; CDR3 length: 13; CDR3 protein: CASSPSGLLEQFF
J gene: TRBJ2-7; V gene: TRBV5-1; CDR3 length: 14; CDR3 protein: CASSLDTFNYEQYF
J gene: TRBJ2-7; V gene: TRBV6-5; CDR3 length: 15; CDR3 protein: CASSYSSPASYEQYF
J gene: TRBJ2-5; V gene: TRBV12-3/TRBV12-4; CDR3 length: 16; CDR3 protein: CASSYDYIDLEETQYF
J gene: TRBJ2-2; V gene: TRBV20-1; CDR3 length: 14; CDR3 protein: CSARDPGGTGELFF
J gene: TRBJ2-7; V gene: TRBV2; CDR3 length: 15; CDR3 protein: CASREVGRVAYEQYF
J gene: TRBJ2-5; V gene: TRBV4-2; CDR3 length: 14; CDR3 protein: CASSTGQNQETQYF